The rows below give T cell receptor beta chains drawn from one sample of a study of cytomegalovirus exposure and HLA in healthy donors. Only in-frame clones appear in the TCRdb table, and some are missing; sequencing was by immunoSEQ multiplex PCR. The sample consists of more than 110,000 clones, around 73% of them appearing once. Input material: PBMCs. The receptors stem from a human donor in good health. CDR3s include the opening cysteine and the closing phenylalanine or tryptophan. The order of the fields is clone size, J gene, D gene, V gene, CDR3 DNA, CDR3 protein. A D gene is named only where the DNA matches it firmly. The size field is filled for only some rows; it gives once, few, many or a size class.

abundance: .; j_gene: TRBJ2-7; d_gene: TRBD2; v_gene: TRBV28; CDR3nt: TGTGCCAGCAGAAGACTAGCGGGACCGTCCTACGAGCAGTACTTC; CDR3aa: CASRRLAGPSYEQYF
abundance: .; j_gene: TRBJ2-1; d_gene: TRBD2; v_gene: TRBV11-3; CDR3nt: TGTGCCAGCAGCTTACCGGGACTAGCGGGAGATGAGCAGTTCTTC; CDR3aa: CASSLPGLAGDEQFF
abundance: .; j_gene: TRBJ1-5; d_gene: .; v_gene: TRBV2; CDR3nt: TGTGCCAGCAGTTATCAGGGGAGTTGGCAGCCCCAGCATTTT; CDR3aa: CASSYQGSWQPQHF
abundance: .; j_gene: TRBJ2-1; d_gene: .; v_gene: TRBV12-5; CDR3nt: TGTGCTAGTGGCTCCTCTTATGATGAGCAGTTCTTC; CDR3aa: CASGSSYDEQFF
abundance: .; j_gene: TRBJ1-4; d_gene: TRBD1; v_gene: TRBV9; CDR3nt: TGTGCCAGCAGCGTAGGGACAGGGTTGTATGAAAAACTGTTTTTT; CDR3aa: CASSVGTGLYEKLFF
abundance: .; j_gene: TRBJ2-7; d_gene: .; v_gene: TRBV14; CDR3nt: TGTGCCAGCAGCCTACTTCGGGGTTCCTACGAGCAGTACTTC; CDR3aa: CASSLLRGSYEQYF
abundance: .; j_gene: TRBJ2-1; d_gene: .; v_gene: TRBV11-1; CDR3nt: TGTGCCAGCAGCTTTGGTGGGGGGAGTGAGCAGTTCTTC; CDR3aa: CASSFGGGSEQFF
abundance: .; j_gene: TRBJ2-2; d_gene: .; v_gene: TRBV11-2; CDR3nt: TGTGCCAGCAGCTTAGACAACGGGGGGAACACCGGGGAGCTGTTTTTT; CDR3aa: CASSLDNGGNTGELFF
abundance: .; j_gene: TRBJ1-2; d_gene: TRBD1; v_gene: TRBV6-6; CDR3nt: TGTGCCAGCGGACAGGGGGATCCTTGGTGGTATGGCTACACCTTC; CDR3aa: CASGQGDPWWYGYTF
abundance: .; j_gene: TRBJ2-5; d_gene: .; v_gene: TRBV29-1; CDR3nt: TGCAGCGTTGATAGAGAGACCCAGTACTTC; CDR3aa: CSVDRETQYF
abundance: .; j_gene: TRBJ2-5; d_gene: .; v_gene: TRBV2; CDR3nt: TGTGCCAGCCAGGAACAAGAGACCCAGTACTTC; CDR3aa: CASQEQETQYF
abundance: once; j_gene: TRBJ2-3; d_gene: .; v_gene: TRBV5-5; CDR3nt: TGTGCCAGCAGCTTGGCCGAGGGGGGGGGAACAGATACGCAGTATTTT; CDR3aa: CASSLAEGGGTDTQYF
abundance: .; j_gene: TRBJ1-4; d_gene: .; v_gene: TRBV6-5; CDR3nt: TGTGCCAGCAGTTACTCGAGAGGAACAGGCGCTGAAAAACTGTTTTTT; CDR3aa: CASSYSRGTGAEKLFF
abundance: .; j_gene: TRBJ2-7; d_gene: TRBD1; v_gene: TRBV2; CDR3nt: TGTGCCAGCAGTCTTTCGAGTACAGGGGTCGAGCAGTACTTC; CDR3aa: CASSLSSTGVEQYF
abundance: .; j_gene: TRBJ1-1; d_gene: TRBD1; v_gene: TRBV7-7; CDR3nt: TGTGCTAGCAGCCCAATAGTATACCGGACAGGCATGAACACTGAAGCTTTCTTT; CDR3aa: CASSPIVYRTGMNTEAFF
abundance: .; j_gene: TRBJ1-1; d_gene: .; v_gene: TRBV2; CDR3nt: TGTGCCAGCAGCAGGACTGAAGCTTTCTTT; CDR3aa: CASSRTEAFF
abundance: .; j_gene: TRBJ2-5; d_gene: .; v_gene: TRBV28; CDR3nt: TGTGCCAGCAGTTTAGTACAGCAAGAGACCCAGTACTTC; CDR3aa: CASSLVQQETQYF
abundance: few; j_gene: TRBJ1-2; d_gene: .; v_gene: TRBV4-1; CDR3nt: TGCGCCAGCAGCCAGGATGGGCCGTATGGCTACACCTTC; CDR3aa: CASSQDGPYGYTF
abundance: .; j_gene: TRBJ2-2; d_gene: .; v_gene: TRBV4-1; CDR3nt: TGCGCCAGCAGTCAGACTCTTAACACCGGGGAGCTGTTTTTT; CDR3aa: CASSQTLNTGELFF
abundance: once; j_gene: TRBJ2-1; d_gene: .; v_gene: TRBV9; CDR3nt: TGTGCCAGCAGCGTAGTATCGGATGAGCAGTTCTTC; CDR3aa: CASSVVSDEQFF
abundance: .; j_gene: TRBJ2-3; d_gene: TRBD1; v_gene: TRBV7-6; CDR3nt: TGTGCCAGCAGCCCCGGGGACAGGGGCACAGATACGCAGTATTTT; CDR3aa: CASSPGDRGTDTQYF
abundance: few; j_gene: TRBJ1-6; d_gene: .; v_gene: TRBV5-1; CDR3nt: TGCGCCAGCAGCTTCCTGGGGGGGGCAGCTTCACCCCTCCACTTT; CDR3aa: CASSFLGGAASPLHF
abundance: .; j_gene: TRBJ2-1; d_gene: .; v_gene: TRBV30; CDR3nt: TGTGCCTGGAGTGGTTCTGTAGCACACCCATCTTACAATGAGCAGTTCTTC; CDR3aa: CAWSGSVAHPSYNEQFF
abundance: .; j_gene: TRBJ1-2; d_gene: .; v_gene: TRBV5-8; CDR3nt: TGTGCCAGCAGCCCCCGGGACTATGGCTACACCTTC; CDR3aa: CASSPRDYGYTF
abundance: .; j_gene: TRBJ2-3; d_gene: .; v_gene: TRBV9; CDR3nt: TGTGCCAGCAGCGTAGAGGCTGCGACGGGGAAGCAGTATTTT; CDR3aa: CASSVEAATGKQYF
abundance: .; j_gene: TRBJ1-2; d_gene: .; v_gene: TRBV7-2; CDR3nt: TGTGCCAGCAGCTTAGCTGACAGGTTATTCGATGGCTACACCTTC; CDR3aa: CASSLADRLFDGYTF
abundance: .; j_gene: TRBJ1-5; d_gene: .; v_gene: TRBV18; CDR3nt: TGTGCCAGCTCACCATCCGAGCGGGACAATCAGCCCCAGCATTTT; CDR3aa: CASSPSERDNQPQHF
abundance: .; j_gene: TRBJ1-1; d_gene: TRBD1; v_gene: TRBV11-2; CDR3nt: TGTGCCAGCAGCTTAGGTGGACAGGGGGCTGGAGTAGCTTTCTTT; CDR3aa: CASSLGGQGAGVAFF
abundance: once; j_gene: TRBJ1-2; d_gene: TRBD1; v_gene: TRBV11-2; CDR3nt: TGTGCCAGCAGCTTAAACAGGGGCGGTGGCTACACCTTC; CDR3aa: CASSLNRGGGYTF
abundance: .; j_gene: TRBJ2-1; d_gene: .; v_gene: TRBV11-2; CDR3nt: TGTGCCAGCAGCTTTTCGGAGAGGGTAGATGAGCAGTTCTTC; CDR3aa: CASSFSERVDEQFF
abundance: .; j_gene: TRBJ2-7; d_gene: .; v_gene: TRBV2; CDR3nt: TGTGCCAGCAGTGTACCATCTATGTTACAGGCATCTAGCTCCTACGAGCAGTACTTC; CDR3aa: CASSVPSMLQASSSYEQYF
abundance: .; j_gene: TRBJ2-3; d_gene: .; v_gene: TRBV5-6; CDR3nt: TGTGCCAGCAGCTTGAGTCGTGTGGGGGCCGGATTGAGCACAGATACGCAGTATTTT; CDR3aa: CASSLSRVGAGLSTDTQYF
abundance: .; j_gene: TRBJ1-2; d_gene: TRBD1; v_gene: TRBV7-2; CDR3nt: TGTGCCAGTACCGGGACAGCCTATGGCTACACCTTC; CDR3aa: CASTGTAYGYTF
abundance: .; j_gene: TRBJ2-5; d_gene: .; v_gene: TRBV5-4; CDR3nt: TGTGCCAGCAGCTTGTTAACAGGGCAGTGGGAGACCCAGTACTTC; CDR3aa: CASSLLTGQWETQYF
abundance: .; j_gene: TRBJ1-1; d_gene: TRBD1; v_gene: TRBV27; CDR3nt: TGTGCCAGCAGCGCAACAGGGGATTGGGCTTTCTTT; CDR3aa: CASSATGDWAFF
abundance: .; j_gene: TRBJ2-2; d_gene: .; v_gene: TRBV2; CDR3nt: TGTGCCAGCAGTGAAGAGGGACTGAACACCGGGGAGCTGTTTTTT; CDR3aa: CASSEEGLNTGELFF
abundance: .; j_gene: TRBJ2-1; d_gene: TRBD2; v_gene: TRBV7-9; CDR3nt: TGTGCCAGCAGCCCCCCTAGCGGGAGGTCCTACAATGAGCAGTTCTTC; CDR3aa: CASSPPSGRSYNEQFF
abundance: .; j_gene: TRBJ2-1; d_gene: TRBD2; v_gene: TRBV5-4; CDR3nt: TGTGCCAGCAGCAGACTAGCGGGGGGCTACAATGAGCAGTTCTTC; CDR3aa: CASSRLAGGYNEQFF
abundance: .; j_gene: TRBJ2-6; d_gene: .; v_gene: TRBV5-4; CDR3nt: TGTGCCAGCAGCTTGATTAGGGGCTCTGGGGCCAACGTCCTGACTTTC; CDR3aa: CASSLIRGSGANVLTF
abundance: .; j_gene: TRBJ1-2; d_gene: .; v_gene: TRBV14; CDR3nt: TGTGCCAGCAGCCAAGAGACAGGCGCTGGCTACACCTTC; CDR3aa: CASSQETGAGYTF
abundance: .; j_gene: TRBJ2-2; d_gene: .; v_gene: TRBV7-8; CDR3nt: TGTGCCAGCAGCCGAACCAGGACCGGGGAGCTGTTTTTT; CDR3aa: CASSRTRTGELFF
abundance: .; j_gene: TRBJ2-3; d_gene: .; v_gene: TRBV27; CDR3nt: TGTGCCAGCCAGACAGCAGGCACAGATACGCAGTATTTT; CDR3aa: CASQTAGTDTQYF
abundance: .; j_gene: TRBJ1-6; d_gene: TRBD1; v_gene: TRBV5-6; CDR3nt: TGTGCCAGCAGCACGGGACAGGGGTTCGATAATTCACCCCTCCACTTT; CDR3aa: CASSTGQGFDNSPLHF
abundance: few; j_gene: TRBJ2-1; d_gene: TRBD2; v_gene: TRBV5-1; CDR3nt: TGCGCCAGCAGCTTGTGGGAGACTAGCGGGAGTGGTGAGCAGTTCTTC; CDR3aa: CASSLWETSGSGEQFF
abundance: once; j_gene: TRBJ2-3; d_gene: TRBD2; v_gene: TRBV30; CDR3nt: TGTGCCTGGGGCAGTTTACTAGCGGGAACAGATACGCAGTATTTT; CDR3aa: CAWGSLLAGTDTQYF
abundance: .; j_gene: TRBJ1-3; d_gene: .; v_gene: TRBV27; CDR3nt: TGTGCCAGCTGTCCAGGGGCAGAGGGCTCTGGAAACACCATATATTTT; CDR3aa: CASCPGAEGSGNTIYF
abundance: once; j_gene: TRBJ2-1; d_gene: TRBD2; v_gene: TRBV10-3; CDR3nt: TGTGCCATCACCCCCTCTAGCGGGAGGGCCAATGAGCAGTTCTTC; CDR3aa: CAITPSSGRANEQFF
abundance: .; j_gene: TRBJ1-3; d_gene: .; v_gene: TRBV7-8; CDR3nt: TGTGCCAGCAGCTTAACTCGGGATTGGGGAAACACCATATATTTT; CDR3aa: CASSLTRDWGNTIYF
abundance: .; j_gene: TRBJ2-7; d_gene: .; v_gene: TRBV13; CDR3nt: TGTGCCAGCAGCCCAGGGACACCCGGCTCCGAGCAGTACTTC; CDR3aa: CASSPGTPGSEQYF
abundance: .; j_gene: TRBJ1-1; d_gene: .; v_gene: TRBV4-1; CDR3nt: TGCGCCAGCAGCCCCATAGACAGACCAAACACTGAAGCTTTCTTT; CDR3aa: CASSPIDRPNTEAFF
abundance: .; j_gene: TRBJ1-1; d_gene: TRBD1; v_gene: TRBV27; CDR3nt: TGTGCCAGCAGTACCAGAGGGACAGGGGGAAAAGCTTTCTTT; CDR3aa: CASSTRGTGGKAFF
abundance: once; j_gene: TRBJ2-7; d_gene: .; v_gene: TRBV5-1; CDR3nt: TGCGCCAGCAGCTTCCGACAGGAGTCCTACGAGCAGTACTTC; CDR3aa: CASSFRQESYEQYF
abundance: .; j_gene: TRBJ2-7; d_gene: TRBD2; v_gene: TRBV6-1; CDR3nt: TGTGCCAGCAGTGATCTAGCGGAAGCTTACGAGCAGTACTTC; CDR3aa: CASSDLAEAYEQYF